The 17 T cell receptor beta chains below all came from one sample that was sequenced in a study of shared clonotypes between healthy human individuals. Here immunoSEQ multiplex PCR was the method, and the copy in TCRdb shows in-frame clones only, minus some. In the table there are a few million clones, just over 90% of which are singletons. The sample consisted of naive CD4+ T cells from PBMCs. Subset indicated: CD45RA+ positively selected. These TCRs come from a man between 18 and 29 years old in good health. Some clones in this sample may be carry-over from other donors' samples.

The chain carries TRBV11-3 and TRBJ2-2, with D tentatively TRBD1 (8 bases). The V end was cut by 6 bases, the J end by 5 bases, with 13 bases between. The CDR3 sequence is 14 residues long. Germline CDR1 reads SGHNT; CDR2 reads YENEEA. CDR3 coding DNA: TGTGCCAGCAGTCCACAGGGGGGGACCGGGGAGCTGTTTTTT. Translating gives CASSPQGGTGELFF.

The rearrangement links TRBV30 to TRBJ1-2, with D unclear. V was trimmed by 7 bases and J by 3 bases, leaving 9 bases between them. Germline lookup yields CDR1 GTSNPN and CDR2 SVGIG (reference sequence). The CDR3 has 11 residues. The CDR3 sequence is CALGRDYGYTF. In DNA form, the CDR3 reads TGTGCCTTGGGCCGGGACTATGGCTACACCTTC.

This rearrangement joins TRBV28 to TRBJ2-4; TRBD1 matches at 7 bases. This CDR3 has 18 residues. Germline V gene sequence: CDR1 MDHEN, CDR2 SYDVKM. J was trimmed by 1 base and V by 1 base; bases with no gene match: 10. The CDR3: CASSLFGTPRGAKNIQYF. In DNA form, the CDR3 reads TGTGCCAGCAGTTTATTTGGCACACCCAGGGGGGCCAAAAACATTCAGTACTTC. Filled out from reference TRBV28 and TRBJ2-4, the complete variable domain reads DVKVTQSSRYLVKRTGEKVFLECVQDMDHENMFWYRQDPGLGLRLIYFSYDVKMKEKGDIPEGYSVSREKKERFSLILESASTNQTSMYLCASSLFGTPRGAKNIQYFGAGTRLSVL.

V is TRBV27 and J is TRBJ2-7; 8 bases map to TRBD2. The V segment lost 6 bases and the J segment 3 bases; nucleotides outside the gene matches: 7. The CDR3 is 14 residues long. Germline assignment: CDR1 MNHEY and CDR2 SMNVEV (reference sequence). CDR3 DNA: TGTGCCAGCAGGCCGGGACTAGTAGGCTACGAGCAGTACTTC. This encodes CASRPGLVGYEQYF.

The chain couples TRBV7-8 to TRBJ2-5, with a possible D match to TRBD1 (6 bases). Germline CDR1 is SGHVS and CDR2 is FQNEAQ. CDR3 length: 15 residues. Between the trimmed V and J ends, which lost 0 bases and 4 bases, there was a span of 12 bases. The CDR3 DNA is TGTGCCAGCAGCTTAGCCCCCAGGGGCGGAGAGACCCAGTACTTC. Translating it yields CASSLAPRGGETQYF.

The chain combines TRBV13 with TRBJ2-7, with 7 bases matching TRBD1. V gave up 5 bases and J gave up 3 bases; unmatched junction bases: 7. The CDR3 consists of 14 residues. CDR1 is PRHDT, CDR2 FYEKMQ, per germline (reference sequence). In nucleotides, the CDR3 is TGTGCCAGCAGCCGGGACAGTTTTATCTACGAGCAGTACTTC. Its protein product is CASSRDSFIYEQYF.

This sequence joins TRBV19 and TRBJ1-4; the match to TRBD1 covers 11 bases. The length of the CDR3 is 14 residues. Germline V gives CDR1 LNHDA, CDR2 SQIVND (reference sequence). V shed 7 bases, J shed 5 bases, and the junction held 3 bases outside the gene matches. Written as DNA, the CDR3 is TGTGCCAGTACCTGGGACAGGGGGAATGAAAAACTGTTTTTT. The encoded protein is CASTWDRGNEKLFF. The complete variable domain, with remaining parts taken from reference TRBV19 and TRBJ1-4, reads DGGITQSPKYLFRKEGQNVTLSCEQNLNHDAMYWYRQDPGQGLRLIYYSQIVNDFQKGDIAEGYSVSREKKESFPLTVTSAQKNPTAFYLCASTWDRGNEKLFFGSGTQLSVL.

The V and J genes are TRBV5-1 and TRBJ1-4; D perhaps matches TRBD1 (6 bases). CDR1 SGHRS and CDR2 YFSETQ come from the germline V gene. The CDR3 spans 15 residues. V lost 0 bases to trimming and J lost 7 bases, with 13 bases between them. CDR3 DNA: TGCGCCAGCAGCTTGGCCGGGGGGGCCGCTGAAAAACTGTTTTTT. Translated: CASSLAGGAAEKLFF.

The chain joins TRBV30 to TRBJ2-7, with D uncertain. The germline CDR1 and CDR2 sequences are GTSNPN and SVGIG (reference sequence). The CDR3 loop spans 11 amino acids. V was shortened by 5 bases and J by 4 bases, with 9 bases between the two germline ends. DNA of the CDR3: TGTGCCTGGGGCGTGTCGTACGAGCAGTACTTC. Translation: CAWGVSYEQYF. Combining the CDR3 with reference TRBV30 and TRBJ2-7 gives the whole variable domain SQTIHQWPATLVQPVGSPLSLECTVEGTSNPNLYWYRQAAGRGLQLLFYSVGIGQISSEVPQNLSASRPQDRQFILSSKKLLLSDSGFYLCAWGVSYEQYFGPGTRLTVT.

The chain combines TRBV19 with TRBJ2-3, with 13 bases identical to TRBD2. V was pared by 0 bases and J by 6 bases, with 9 bases of the junction left unmatched. Germline V gives CDR1 LNHDA, CDR2 SQIVND (reference sequence). This CDR3 has 18 residues. The CDR3 bases are TGTGCCAGTAGTATAGACATGAGACTAGCGGGAGGCGCGGATACGCAGTATTTT. Translating gives CASSIDMRLAGGADTQYF.

V and J are TRBV28 and TRBJ2-6, with no clear D. There are 15 residues in the CDR3. Germline V gene data show CDR1 as MDHEN and CDR2 as SYDVKM. Trimming stripped 7 bases from V and 3 bases from J, with 13 bases between. This chain's CDR3 is CASMSLSGGANVLTF. The CDR3 region has the DNA TGTGCCAGCATGTCCCTCAGTGGTGGGGCCAACGTCCTGACTTTC.

The rearrangement links TRBV28 to TRBJ2-3; 7 nucleotides align to TRBD1. The germline gives CDR1 MDHEN, CDR2 SYDVKM. The junction had 20 bases not matched to a gene; V was cut back by 6 bases and J by 2 bases. This CDR3 has 19 residues. DNA for the CDR3: TGTGCCAGCAGCCGAATTGACCTGATCCGGGACAGTTACACAGATACGCAGTATTTT. This translates into CASSRIDLIRDSYTDTQYF.

The chain has TRBV6-5 and TRBJ2-7; TRBD2 aligns across 9 bases. Trimming at V came to 1 base and at J to 2 bases, leaving 6 bases not matched to a gene. The CDR3 has 16 amino acids. Germline CDR1 MNHEY, CDR2 SVGAGI. CDR3 in DNA: TGTGCCAGCAGTTACTTGGGGACTAGCCTCGCCTACGAGCAGTACTTC. As protein: CASSYLGTSLAYEQYF.

The chain carries TRBV30 and TRBJ1-3; D unresolved. The V and J ends lost 3 bases and 2 bases respectively, with 11 bases between them. This CDR3 has 14 amino acids. Germline assignment: CDR1 GTSNPN and CDR2 SVGIG (reference sequence). In DNA, the CDR3 is TGTGCCTGGAGCCTGACAATAACTGGAAACACCATATATTTT. Encoded protein: CAWSLTITGNTIYF.

The gene calls are TRBV18 and TRBJ1-1; the D gene is possibly TRBD1 (6 bases). This CDR3 is built from 14 residues. Per the germline V gene, CDR1 is KGHSH and CDR2 is LQKENI. The ends were cut back, 6 bases at V and 0 bases at J, with 11 bases in the middle. CDR3 amino acids: CASSLQGLNTEAFF. The CDR3, as DNA: TGTGCCAGCTCGTTACAGGGTCTGAACACTGAAGCTTTCTTT.

This chain joins TRBV9 and TRBJ2-2, with 9 positions matching TRBD1. The CDR3 loop spans 14 amino acids. The V gene's germline CDR1 is SGDLS and CDR2 YYNGEE. Trimming cost V 3 bases and J 7 bases; bases outside gene matches: 4. Written as DNA, the CDR3 is TGTGCCAGCAGCGCCCGGACAGGGGTCGGGGAGCTGTTTTTT. Protein: CASSARTGVGELFF.

The V gene is TRBV19, the J gene TRBJ2-6, with no clear D. Germline CDR1 and CDR2: LNHDA and SQIVND (reference sequence). The CDR3 is 15 residues long. Trimming cost V 5 bases and J 2 bases, with 10 bases left between them. The CDR3 region is CASSLAIPGANVLTF. The CDR3 nucleotides read TGTGCCAGTAGTTTGGCAATACCTGGGGCCAACGTCCTGACTTTC.